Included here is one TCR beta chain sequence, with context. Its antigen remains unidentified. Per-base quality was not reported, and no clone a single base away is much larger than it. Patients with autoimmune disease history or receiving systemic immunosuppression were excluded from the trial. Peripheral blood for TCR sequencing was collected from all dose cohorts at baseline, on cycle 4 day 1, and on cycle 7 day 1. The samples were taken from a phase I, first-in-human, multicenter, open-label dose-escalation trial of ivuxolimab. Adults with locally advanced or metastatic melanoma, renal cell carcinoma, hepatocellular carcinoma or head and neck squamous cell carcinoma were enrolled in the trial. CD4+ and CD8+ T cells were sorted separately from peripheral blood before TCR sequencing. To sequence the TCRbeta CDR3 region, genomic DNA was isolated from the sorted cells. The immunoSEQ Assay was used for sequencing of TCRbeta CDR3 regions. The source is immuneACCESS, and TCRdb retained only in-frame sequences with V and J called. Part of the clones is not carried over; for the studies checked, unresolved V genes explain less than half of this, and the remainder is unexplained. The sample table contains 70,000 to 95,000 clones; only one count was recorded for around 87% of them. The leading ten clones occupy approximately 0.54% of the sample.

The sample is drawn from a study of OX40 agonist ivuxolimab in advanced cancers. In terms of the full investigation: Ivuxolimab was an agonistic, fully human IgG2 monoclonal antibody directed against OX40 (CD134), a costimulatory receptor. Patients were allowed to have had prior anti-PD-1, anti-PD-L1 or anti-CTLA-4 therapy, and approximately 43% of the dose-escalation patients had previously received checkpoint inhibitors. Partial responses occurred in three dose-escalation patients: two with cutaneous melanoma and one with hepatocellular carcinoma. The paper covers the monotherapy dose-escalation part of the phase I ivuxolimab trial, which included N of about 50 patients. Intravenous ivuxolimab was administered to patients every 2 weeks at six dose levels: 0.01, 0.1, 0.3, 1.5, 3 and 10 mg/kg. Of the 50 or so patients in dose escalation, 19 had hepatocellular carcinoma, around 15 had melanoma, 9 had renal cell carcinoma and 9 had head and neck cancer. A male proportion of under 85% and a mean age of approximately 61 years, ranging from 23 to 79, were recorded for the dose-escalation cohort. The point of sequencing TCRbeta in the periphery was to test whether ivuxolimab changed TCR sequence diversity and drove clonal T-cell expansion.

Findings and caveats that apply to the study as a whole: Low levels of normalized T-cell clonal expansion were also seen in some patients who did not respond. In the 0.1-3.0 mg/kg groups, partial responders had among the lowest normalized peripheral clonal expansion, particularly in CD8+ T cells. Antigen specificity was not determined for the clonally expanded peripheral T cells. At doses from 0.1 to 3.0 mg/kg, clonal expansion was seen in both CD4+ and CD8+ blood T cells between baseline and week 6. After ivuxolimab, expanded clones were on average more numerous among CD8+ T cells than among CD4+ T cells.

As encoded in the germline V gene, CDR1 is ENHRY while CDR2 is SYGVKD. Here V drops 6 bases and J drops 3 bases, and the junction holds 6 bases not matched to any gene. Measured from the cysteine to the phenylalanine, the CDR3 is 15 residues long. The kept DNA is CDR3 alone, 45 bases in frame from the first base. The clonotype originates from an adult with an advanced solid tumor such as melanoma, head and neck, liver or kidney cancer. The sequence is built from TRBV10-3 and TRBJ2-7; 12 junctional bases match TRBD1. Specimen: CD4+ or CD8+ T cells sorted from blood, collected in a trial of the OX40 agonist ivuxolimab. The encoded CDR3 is CAIRPGQGAGYEQYF. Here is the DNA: TGTGCCATCAGGCCGGGACAGGGGGCCGGCTACGAGCAGTACTTC.